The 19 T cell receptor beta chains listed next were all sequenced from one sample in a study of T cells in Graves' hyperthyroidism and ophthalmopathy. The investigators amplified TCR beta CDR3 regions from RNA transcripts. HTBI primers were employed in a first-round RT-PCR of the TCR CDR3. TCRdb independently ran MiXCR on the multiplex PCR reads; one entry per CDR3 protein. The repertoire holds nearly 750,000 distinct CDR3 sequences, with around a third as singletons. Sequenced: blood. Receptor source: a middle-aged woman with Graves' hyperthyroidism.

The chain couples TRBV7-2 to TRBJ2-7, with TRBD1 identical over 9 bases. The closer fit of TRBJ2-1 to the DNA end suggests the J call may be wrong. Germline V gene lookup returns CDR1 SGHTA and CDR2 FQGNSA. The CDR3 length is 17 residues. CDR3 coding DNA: TGTGCCAGCAGCCCCCCCCCCGGACAGGGGAGAATCGGCGAGCAGTTCTTC. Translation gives CASSPPPGQGRIGEQFF.

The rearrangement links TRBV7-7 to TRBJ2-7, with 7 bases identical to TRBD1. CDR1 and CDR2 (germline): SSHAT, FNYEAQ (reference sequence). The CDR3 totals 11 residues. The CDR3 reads CARRGTGVQYF. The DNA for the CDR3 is TGTGCTAGACGGGGAACAGGGGTGCAGTACTTC.

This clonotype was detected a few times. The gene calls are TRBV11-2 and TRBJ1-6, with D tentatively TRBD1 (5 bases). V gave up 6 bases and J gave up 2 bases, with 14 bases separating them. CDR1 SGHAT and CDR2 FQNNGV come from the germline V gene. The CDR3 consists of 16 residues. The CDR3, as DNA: TGTGCCAGCAGGGCGGACATTACCCCCTATAATTCACCCCTCCACTTT. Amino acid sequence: CASRADITPYNSPLHF.

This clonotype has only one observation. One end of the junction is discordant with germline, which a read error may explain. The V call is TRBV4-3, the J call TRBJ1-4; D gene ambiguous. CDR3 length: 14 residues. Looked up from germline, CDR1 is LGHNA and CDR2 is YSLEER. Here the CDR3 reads CASSEVGTGEKLSF. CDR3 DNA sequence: TGCGCCAGCAGCGAAGTTGGCACCGGTGAAAAACTGTCTTTT.

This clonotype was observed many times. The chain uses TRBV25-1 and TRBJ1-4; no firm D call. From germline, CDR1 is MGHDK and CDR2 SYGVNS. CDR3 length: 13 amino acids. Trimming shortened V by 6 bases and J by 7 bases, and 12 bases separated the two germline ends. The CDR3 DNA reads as TGTGCCAGCAGCATATTAGAGGGTGAAAAACTGTTTTTT. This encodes CASSILEGEKLFF. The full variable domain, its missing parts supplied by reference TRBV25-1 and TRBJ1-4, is EADIYQTPRYLVIGTGKKITLECSQTMGHDKMYWYQQDPGMELHLIHYSYGVNSTEKGDLSSESTVSRIRTEHFPLTLESARPSHTSQYLCASSILEGEKLFFGSGTQLSVL.

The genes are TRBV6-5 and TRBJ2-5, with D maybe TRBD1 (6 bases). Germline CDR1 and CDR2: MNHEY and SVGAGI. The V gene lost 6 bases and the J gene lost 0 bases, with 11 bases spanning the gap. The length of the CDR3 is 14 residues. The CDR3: CASSPGTHQETQYF. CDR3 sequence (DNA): TGTGCCAGCAGCCCCGGGACACACCAAGAGACCCAGTACTTC.

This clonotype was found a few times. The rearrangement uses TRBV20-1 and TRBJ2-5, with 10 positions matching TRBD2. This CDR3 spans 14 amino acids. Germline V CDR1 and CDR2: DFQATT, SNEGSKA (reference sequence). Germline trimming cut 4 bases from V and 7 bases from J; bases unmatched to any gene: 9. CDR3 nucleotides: TGCAGTGCTATGGGGCTAGCGGGGGTTGGGACCCAGTACTTC. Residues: CSAMGLAGVGTQYF.

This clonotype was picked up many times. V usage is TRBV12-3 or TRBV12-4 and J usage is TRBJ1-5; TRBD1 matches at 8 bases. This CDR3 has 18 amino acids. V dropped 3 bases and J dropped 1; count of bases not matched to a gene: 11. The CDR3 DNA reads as TGTGCCAGCAGTTTCTTGGACAGGGTAGGCGGGAGCAATCAGCCCCAGCATTTT. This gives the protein CASSFLDRVGGSNQPQHF.

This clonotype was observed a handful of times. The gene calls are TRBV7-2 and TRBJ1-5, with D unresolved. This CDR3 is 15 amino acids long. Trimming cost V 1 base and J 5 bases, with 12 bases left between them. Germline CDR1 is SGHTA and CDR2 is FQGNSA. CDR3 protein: CASSLGAPPDQPQHF. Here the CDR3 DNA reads TGTGCCAGCAGCTTAGGGGCGCCCCCGGATCAGCCCCAGCATTTT.

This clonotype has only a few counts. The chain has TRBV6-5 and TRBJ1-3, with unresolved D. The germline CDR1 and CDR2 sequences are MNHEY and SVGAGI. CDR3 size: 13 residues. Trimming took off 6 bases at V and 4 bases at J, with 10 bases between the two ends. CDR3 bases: TGTGCCAGCAGATGGGAAGGCGGAAACACCATATATTTT. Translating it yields CASRWEGGNTIYF.

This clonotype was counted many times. DNA of the CDR3: TGTGCCAGCAGTGAACATAGCCAAGAGACCCAGTACTTC. Translated, it gives CASSEHSQETQYF. The chain has TRBV25-1 and TRBJ2-5; the D is unclear. The CDR3 is 13 amino acids. V shed 2 bases and J shed 1 base, with 5 bases lying between them. The V gene's germline CDR1 is MGHDK and CDR2 SYGVNS.

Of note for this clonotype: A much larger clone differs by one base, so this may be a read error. In nucleotides, the CDR3 is TGTGCCAGCAGCTTAGATTCGGCAGGGAGCATCTATGGCTACACCTTC. Translated: CASSLDSAGSIYGYTF. The V call is TRBV7-2, the J call TRBJ1-2; weak D call: TRBD1 (5 bases). The V gene's germline CDR1 is SGHTA and CDR2 FQGNSA. The CDR3 is 16 amino acids. Trimming took 1 base from V and 4 from J, leaving 16 bases between them.

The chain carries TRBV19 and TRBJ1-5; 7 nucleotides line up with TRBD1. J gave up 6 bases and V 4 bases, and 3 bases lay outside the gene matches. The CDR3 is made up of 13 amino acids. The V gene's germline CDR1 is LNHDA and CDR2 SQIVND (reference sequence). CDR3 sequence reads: CASSTGQVQPQHF. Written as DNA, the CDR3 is TGTGCCAGTAGTACTGGACAGGTTCAGCCCCAGCATTTT.

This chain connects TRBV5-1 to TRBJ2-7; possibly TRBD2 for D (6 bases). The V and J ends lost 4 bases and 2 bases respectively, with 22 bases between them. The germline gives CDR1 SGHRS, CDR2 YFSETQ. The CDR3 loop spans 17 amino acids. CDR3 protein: CASSPNAPGLNTYEQYF. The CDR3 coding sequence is TGCGCCAGCAGCCCGAACGCCCCGGGACTGAATACCTACGAGCAGTACTTC. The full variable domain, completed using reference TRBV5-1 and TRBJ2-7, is KAGVTQTPRYLIKTRGQQVTLSCSPISGHRSVSWYQQTPGQGLQFLFEYFSETQRNKGNFPGRFSGRQFSNSRSEMNVSTLELGDSALYLCASSPNAPGLNTYEQYFGPGTRLTVT.

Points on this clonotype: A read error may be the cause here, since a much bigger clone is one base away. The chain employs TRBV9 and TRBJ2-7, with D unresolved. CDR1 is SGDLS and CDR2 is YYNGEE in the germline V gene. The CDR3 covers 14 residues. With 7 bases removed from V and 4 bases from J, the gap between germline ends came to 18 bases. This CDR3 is CASGASNSWYEQYF. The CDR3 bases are TGTGCCAGCGGCGCCTCCAACTCTTGGTACGAGCAGTACTTC.

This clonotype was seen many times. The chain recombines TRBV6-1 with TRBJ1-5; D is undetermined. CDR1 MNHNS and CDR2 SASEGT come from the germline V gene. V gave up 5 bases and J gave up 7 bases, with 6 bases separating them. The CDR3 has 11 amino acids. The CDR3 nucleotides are TGTGCCAGCAGTCGAGACCAGCCCCAGCATTTT. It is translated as CASSRDQPQHF.

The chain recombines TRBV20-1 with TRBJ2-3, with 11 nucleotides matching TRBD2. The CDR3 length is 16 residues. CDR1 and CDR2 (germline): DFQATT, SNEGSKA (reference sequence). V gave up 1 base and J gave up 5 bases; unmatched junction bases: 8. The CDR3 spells CSARVASSGRIDTQYF. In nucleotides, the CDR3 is TGCAGTGCTAGAGTGGCGTCTAGCGGGAGGATAGATACGCAGTATTTT.

CDR3 amino acids: CASTPIGGGNQPQHF. CDR3 in DNA: TGTGCCAGCACCCCGATAGGAGGGGGCAATCAGCCCCAGCATTTT. The V and J genes are TRBV12-3 or TRBV12-4 and TRBJ1-5, with a tentative D call TRBD1 (5 bases). The CDR3 is 15 amino acids. Trimming removed 7 bases at V and 2 bases at J, with 15 bases between.

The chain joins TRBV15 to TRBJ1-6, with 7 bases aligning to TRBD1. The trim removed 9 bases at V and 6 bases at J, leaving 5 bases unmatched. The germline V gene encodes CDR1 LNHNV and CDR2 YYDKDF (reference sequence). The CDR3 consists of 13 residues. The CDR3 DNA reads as TGTGCCACTACCAGACAGGGTAATTCACCCCTCCACTTT. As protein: CATTRQGNSPLHF.